This passage covers 29 T cell receptor beta chains from one sample sequenced in a study of T-cell reconstitution after alpha-beta-depleted transplantation in children. Construction of the TCRbeta library involved unique molecular identifiers. TCRdb itself ran the PCR reads through MiXCR, one entry per CDR3 protein. Among hundreds of thousands of distinct CDR3 sequences listed, roughly 33% were seen once. The sequences come from PBMCs from the stem cell graft donor, collected from the stem cell graft. These receptors originate from a human donor who donated a stem cell graft to a child with aplastic anemia.

The CDR3 loop is CASSWDRGSSTDTQYF. CDR3 sequence (DNA): TGTGCCAGCTCCTGGGATAGGGGCTCTAGCACAGATACGCAGTATTTT. J is TRBJ2-3 and V is TRBV18, with D perhaps matching TRBD1 (5 bases). CDR1 is KGHSH and CDR2 is LQKENI in the germline V gene. The CDR3 loop spans 16 amino acids. Trimming cost V 6 bases and J 0 bases, with 16 bases left between them.

This clonotype appeared a few times. CDR3 DNA sequence: TGCAGTGCTAGTCGCGGGCCTGCCTACAATGAGCAGTTCTTC. It translates to CSASRGPAYNEQFF. J is TRBJ2-1 and V is TRBV20-1, with D tentatively TRBD2 (5 bases). CDR1 and CDR2 (germline): DFQATT, SNEGSKA (reference sequence). CDR3 length equals 14 residues. Trimming pared 3 bases from V and 2 bases from J, leaving 11 bases between.

The V gene is TRBV10-3, the J gene TRBJ2-1, with D perhaps matching TRBD2 (6 bases). Per germline, CDR1 ENHRY and CDR2 SYGVKD. V lost 2 bases to trimming and J lost 7 bases, with 6 bases between them. The CDR3 is made up of 12 amino acids. The CDR3 nucleotides read TGTGCCATCAGTGAGGGGAGGAATGAGCAGTTCTTC. Translated: CAISEGRNEQFF.

The DNA of the CDR3 is TGTGCCAGCACCTCACAGGGCTATGGCTACACCTTC. Translated, it gives CASTSQGYGYTF. V gene TRBV7-2 combines with J gene TRBJ1-2; tentatively, D is TRBD1 (6 bases). The V gene's germline CDR1 is SGHTA and CDR2 FQGNSA. Trimming removed 7 bases at V and 4 bases at J, with 10 bases between. This CDR3 is built from 12 residues.

This chain connects TRBV29-1 to TRBJ1-1, with D unclear. With 7 bases removed from V and 1 base from J, the gap between germline ends came to 10 bases. There are 12 residues in the CDR3. Germline V lookup: CDR1 SQVTM, CDR2 ANQGSEA. The CDR3 region is CSADRSNTEAFF. In nucleotides, the CDR3 is TGCAGCGCTGACCGATCGAACACTGAAGCTTTCTTT.

The V gene is TRBV7-6, the J gene TRBJ2-3; 9 bases line up with TRBD2. Unmatched junction bases numbered 4, after V lost 5 bases and J lost 4 bases. The CDR3 totals 14 residues. Looked up from germline, CDR1 is SGHVS and CDR2 is FNYEAQ. CDR3 DNA: TGTGCCAGCAGCCTTGGGACTAGCCCAGATACGCAGTATTTT. Translating it yields CASSLGTSPDTQYF. Full variable domain (rest looked up from reference TRBV7-6 and TRBJ2-3): GAGVSQSPRYKVTKRGQDVALRCDPISGHVSLYWYRQALGQGPEFLTYFNYEAQQDKSGLPNDRFSAERPEGSISTLTIQRTEQRDSAMYRCASSLGTSPDTQYFGPGTRLTVL.

This chain connects TRBV29-1 to TRBJ1-5; D gene unclear. CDR1 is SQVTM and CDR2 is ANQGSEA in the germline V gene. V was cut by 1 base and J by 0 bases, with 4 bases left in between. The CDR3 runs to 13 residues. CDR3 DNA sequence: TGCAGCGTTGAAGTCGGTAGCAATCAGCCCCAGCATTTT. This translates into CSVEVGSNQPQHF.

This sequence joins TRBV6-2 or TRBV6-3 and TRBJ2-7; 10 nucleotides line up with TRBD1. V lost 8 bases to trimming and J lost 6 bases; unmatched junction nucleotides: 7. This CDR3 has 13 residues. Looked up from germline, CDR1 is MNHEY and CDR2 is SVGEGT. The CDR3 region has the DNA TGTGCCAGCCTACCGGACAGGGGGTTCGAGCAGTACTTC. Its protein is CASLPDRGFEQYF.

The chain uses TRBV12-2 and TRBJ2-1. TRBV12-2 is classified as a pseudogene. The CDR3 consists of 16 residues. CDR3 region: CASRSRDIKFYNEQFF. The CDR3 nucleotides read TGTGCAAGTCGCTCAAGAGACATAAAATTCTACAATGAGCAGTTCTTC.

This clonotype was counted a few times. The chain uses TRBV7-9 and TRBJ2-1, with 9 bases identical to TRBD2. V was pared by 3 bases and J by 7 bases, with 4 bases of the junction left unmatched. The length of the CDR3 is 14 residues. The germline CDR1 and CDR2 sequences are SEHNR and FQNEAQ (reference sequence). The CDR3 bases are TGTGCCAGCAGCTTCCTGGGACTAGCAAATGAGCAGTTCTTC. This codes for CASSFLGLANEQFF.

The sample holds a few counts of this clonotype. The chain links TRBV28 to TRBJ2-5, with D maybe TRBD1 (6 bases). The germline CDR1 and CDR2 sequences are MDHEN and SYDVKM. CDR3 size: 13 residues. Trimming took 5 bases from V and 3 from J, leaving 10 bases between them. CDR3: CASSRTVEETQYF. CDR3 coding DNA: TGTGCCAGCAGTCGGACAGTAGAAGAGACCCAGTACTTC.

V gene TRBV20-1 combines with J gene TRBJ1-5; D gene ambiguous. The CDR3 has 13 amino acids. Germline loops: CDR1 DFQATT, CDR2 SNEGSKA (reference sequence). Trimming removed 3 bases from V and 0 bases from J, with 6 bases in between. The CDR3 nucleotides are TGCAGTGCTAGGTCGATTAGCAATCAGCCCCAGCATTTT. Amino acids: CSARSISNQPQHF.

The chain links TRBV7-3 to TRBJ1-1; D is perhaps TRBD1 (5 bases). V lost 1 base, J lost 6 bases, and 9 bases lay in between. The CDR3 totals 13 residues. Germline V gene sequence: CDR1 SGHTA, CDR2 FQGTGA. The CDR3 loop reads CASSLRWGAEAFF. The CDR3 bases are TGTGCCAGCAGCTTAAGGTGGGGGGCTGAAGCTTTCTTT.

The chain joins TRBV29-1 to TRBJ2-1, with TRBD2 matching over 8 bases. Germline values: CDR1 SQVTM, CDR2 ANQGSEA. This CDR3 has 12 residues. Unmatched junction bases numbered 5, after V lost 5 bases and J lost 8 bases. CDR3 loop: CSVSGSLDEQFF. The CDR3 DNA reads TGCAGCGTTAGCGGGAGTCTCGATGAGCAGTTCTTC.

This chain connects TRBV9 to TRBJ2-1; TRBD2 is a possible D gene (6 bases). CDR1 is SGDLS, CDR2 YYNGEE, per germline. V was clipped by 4 bases and J by 1 base, with 15 bases between them. This CDR3 spans 16 amino acids. In nucleotides, the CDR3 is TGTGCCAGCAGCCCCCCGGGGACTGTTTCCTACAATGAGCAGTTCTTC. This encodes CASSPPGTVSYNEQFF.

The chain has TRBV19 and TRBJ2-1; TRBD2 agrees at 9 bases. CDR1 is LNHDA, CDR2 SQIVND, per germline (reference sequence). This CDR3 region has 15 residues. V lost 5 bases, J lost 5 bases, and 7 bases stayed unmatched. DNA of the CDR3: TGTGCCAGTAGTCAGGCGGGAGGGTCCCACAATGAGCAGTTCTTC. As protein: CASSQAGGSHNEQFF.

The CDR3 DNA reads TGTGCCACCAGCAGAGCAGTCCTGGGACCAACTCAGCCCCAGCATTTT. It translates to CATSRAVLGPTQPQHF. The rearrangement joins TRBV15 to TRBJ1-5; the D gene is possibly TRBD1 (5 bases). The CDR3 runs to 16 residues. From germline, CDR1 is LNHNV and CDR2 YYDKDF (reference sequence). V dropped 1 base and J dropped 6 bases, with 16 bases sitting between them.

The chain joins TRBV6-2 or TRBV6-3 to TRBJ2-5; 8 bases are a match to TRBD1. The CDR3 has 15 residues. J gave up 7 bases and V 2 bases, and 9 bases lay outside the gene matches. Per the germline V gene, CDR1 is MNHEY and CDR2 is SVGEGT. This chain's CDR3 is CASSYLGQGGGTQYF. The CDR3 coding sequence is TGTGCCAGCAGTTACCTAGGACAGGGAGGAGGGACCCAGTACTTC.

The chain uses TRBV7-2 and TRBJ2-5; 9 bases fit TRBD2. Germline loops: CDR1 SGHTA, CDR2 FQGNSA. Trimming removed 1 base from V and 1 base from J; junction bases left unmatched: 4. The CDR3 contains 16 residues. The CDR3 sequence is CASSLGAAGGQETQYF. CDR3 sequence (DNA): TGTGCCAGCAGCTTAGGGGCAGCGGGGGGCCAAGAGACCCAGTACTTC. The full variable domain, completed using reference TRBV7-2 and TRBJ2-5, is GAGVSQSPSNKVTEKGKDVELRCDPISGHTALYWYRQSLGQGLEFLIYFQGNSAPDKSGLPSDRFSAERTGGSVSTLTIQRTQQEDSAVYLCASSLGAAGGQETQYFGPGTRLLVL.

This clonotype was counted between two and nine times. The rearrangement links TRBV3-1 to TRBJ2-7, with 10 bases matching TRBD2. V lost 0 bases to trimming and J lost 7 bases; unmatched junction nucleotides: 6. This CDR3 has 15 residues. The germline V gene has CDR1 LGHDT and CDR2 YNNKEL (reference sequence). CDR3 residues: CASSQDPGLAREQYF. DNA for the CDR3: TGTGCCAGCAGCCAAGACCCGGGACTAGCGCGTGAGCAGTACTTC.

The chain joins TRBV25-1 to TRBJ2-1; D uncertain. V was cut by 8 bases and J by 5 bases, with 19 bases left in between. From germline, CDR1 is MGHDK and CDR2 SYGVNS. CDR3 length: 15 residues. CDR3 bases: TGTGCCAGCCAGTTACGGACGGATAAGGACAATGAGCAGTTCTTC. Its protein product is CASQLRTDKDNEQFF.

The chain employs TRBV29-1 and TRBJ2-1; possible D gene TRBD1, 6 bases. CDR1 is SQVTM, CDR2 ANQGSEA, per germline. V lost 4 bases, J lost 6 bases, and 13 bases lay in between. This CDR3 region has 13 residues. CDR3 DNA: TGCAGCGTTGTACCCGGGACACCCAATGAGCAGTTCTTC. Its translation: CSVVPGTPNEQFF.

The V call is TRBV19, the J call TRBJ1-6; 9 bases match TRBD1. The ends lost 5 bases at V and 8 bases at J; junction bases unmatched: 7. There are 15 residues in the CDR3. Germline values: CDR1 LNHDA, CDR2 SQIVND (reference sequence). In nucleotides, the CDR3 is TGTGCCAGTAGTTCCCCGGGACAGGGTCATTCACCCCTCCACTTT. It specifies CASSSPGQGHSPLHF.

This chain joins TRBV19 and TRBJ1-5; TRBD1 is a possible D gene (5 bases). Germline V gives CDR1 LNHDA, CDR2 SQIVND (reference sequence). V was clipped by 3 bases and J by 5 bases, with 11 bases between them. This CDR3 contains 14 residues. CDR3 protein: CASSIFGGDQPQHF. The DNA for the CDR3 is TGTGCCAGTAGTATTTTCGGGGGAGATCAGCCCCAGCATTTT.

The chain recombines TRBV4-3 with TRBJ2-5; tentative D call: TRBD2 (7 bases). V was cut by 1 base and J by 6 bases, with 12 bases left in between. The CDR3 has 14 amino acids. Germline V gene data show CDR1 as LGHNA and CDR2 as YSLEER. The CDR3 DNA sequence: TGCGCCAGCAGCCAAGGGCGGGGGCTGAAGACCCAGTACTTC. This sequence encodes CASSQGRGLKTQYF.

This clonotype was detected a few times. Written as DNA, the CDR3 is TGCGCCAGCAGCGAGGGAGCGGGAGGGCTACCTTACAATGAGCAGTTCTTC. Translation: CASSEGAGGLPYNEQFF. The chain links TRBV5-1 to TRBJ2-1; 10 bases match TRBD2. V dropped 4 bases and J dropped 4; count of bases not matched to a gene: 11. The length of the CDR3 is 17 residues. The V gene's germline CDR1 is SGHRS and CDR2 YFSETQ.

The J gene is TRBJ2-7, the V gene TRBV5-6; D call uncertain. CDR3 length: 14 residues. Trimming pared 3 bases from V and 3 bases from J, leaving 13 bases between. Germline lookup yields CDR1 SGHDT and CDR2 YYEEEE. The CDR3 bases are TGTGCCAGCAGCTCCACTGGGCGGTTCTACGAGCAGTACTTC. Protein sequence: CASSSTGRFYEQYF.

In DNA form, the CDR3 reads TGTGCCAGCAGCTTAGAGTTGGGGACCCAGTACTTC. Translating it yields CASSLELGTQYF. V usage is TRBV7-2 and J usage is TRBJ2-5, with D uncertain. The V gene lost 1 base and the J gene lost 7 bases, with 7 bases spanning the gap. CDR3 length: 12 residues. Germline V gene data show CDR1 as SGHTA and CDR2 as FQGNSA.

This chain uses TRBV5-5 with TRBJ2-3; 8 nucleotides agree with TRBD2. There are 14 residues in the CDR3. CDR1 is SGHKS and CDR2 is YYEKEE in the germline V gene (reference sequence). V shed 7 bases and J 2 bases; nucleotides not matched to a gene: 6. The DNA for the CDR3 is TGTGCCAGCCTACAACTAGCGGTCACAGATACGCAGTATTTT. Translating it yields CASLQLAVTDTQYF.